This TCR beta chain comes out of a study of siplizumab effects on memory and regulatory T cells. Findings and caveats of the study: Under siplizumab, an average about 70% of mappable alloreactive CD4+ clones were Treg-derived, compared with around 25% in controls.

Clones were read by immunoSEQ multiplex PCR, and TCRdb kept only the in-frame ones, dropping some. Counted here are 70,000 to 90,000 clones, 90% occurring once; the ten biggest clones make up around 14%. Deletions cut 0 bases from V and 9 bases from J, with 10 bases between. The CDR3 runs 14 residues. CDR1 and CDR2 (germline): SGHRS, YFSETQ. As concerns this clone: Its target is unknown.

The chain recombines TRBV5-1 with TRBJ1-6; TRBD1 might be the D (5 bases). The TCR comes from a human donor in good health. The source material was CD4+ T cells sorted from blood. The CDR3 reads CASSLDGGSSPLHF. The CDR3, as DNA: TGCGCCAGCAGCTTGGACGGGGGATCTTCACCCCTCCACTTT.